The 14 T cell receptor beta chains below come from one sample, sequenced in a study of blood T cell repertoires in COVID-19. Profiled with immunoSEQ multiplex PCR; TCRdb holds only in-frame clones, not every one. The table lists some 200,000 clones, around 80% of them singletons. Sequenced input: peripheral blood. These receptors all come from a woman between 35 and 50 years old with acute or convalescent COVID-19.

The rearrangement links TRBV5-1 to TRBJ2-1; 9 bases are shared with TRBD2. Germline CDR1 reads SGHRS; CDR2 reads YFSETQ. The V gene end was trimmed by 4 bases and the J gene end by 0 bases; junction bases not matched to a gene: 17. The CDR3 consists of 20 residues. The CDR3 DNA sequence: TGCGCCAGCAGCGGGAGTAGAGCGGGAGGACGTCTTAGCTCCTACAATGAGCAGTTCTTC. As protein: CASSGSRAGGRLSSYNEQFF.

The V gene is TRBV12-3 or TRBV12-4, the J gene TRBJ1-4; no firm D call. The ends were cut back, 7 bases at V and 7 bases at J, with 13 bases in the middle. The CDR3 contains 13 residues. The CDR3 loop reads CASMVQYGEKLFF. CDR3 bases: TGTGCCAGCATGGTCCAATACGGTGAAAAACTGTTTTTT.

This sequence joins TRBV24-1 and TRBJ2-2; TRBD2 agrees at 8 bases. The CDR3 extends over 16 amino acids. The germline CDR1 and CDR2 sequences are KGHDR and SFDVKD. V shed 1 base and J 8 bases; nucleotides not matched to a gene: 8. The CDR3 DNA sequence: TGTGCCACCAGTGATTTAGTCGGGAGGGCCGGTGGGGAGCTGTTTTTT. Translating gives CATSDLVGRAGGELFF.

The rearrangement joins TRBV19 to TRBJ2-7; D might be TRBD2 (8 bases). V was shortened by 5 bases and J by 3 bases, with 20 bases between the two germline ends. CDR3 length equals 16 residues. Germline lookup yields CDR1 LNHDA and CDR2 SQIVND (reference sequence). The CDR3 coding sequence is TGTGCCAGTAGTGTTGAGGGGGCTAGCGGGCTCTACGAGCAGTACTTC. It is translated as CASSVEGASGLYEQYF.

The gene calls are TRBV10-3 and TRBJ1-3; 8 bases line up with TRBD1. The CDR3 runs 14 residues. The V and J ends lost 7 bases and 4 bases, in that order; junction bases with no gene match: 6. Germline V lookup: CDR1 ENHRY, CDR2 SYGVKD. Here the CDR3 DNA reads TGTGCCATCATGGGACAGGCGGAAGGAAACACCATATATTTT. It yields the protein CAIMGQAEGNTIYF.

The V call is TRBV15, the J call TRBJ1-5; D is possibly TRBD1 (5 bases). Germline V CDR1 and CDR2: LNHNV, YYDKDF (reference sequence). V lost 5 bases to trimming and J lost 2 bases, with 13 bases between them. The CDR3 is made up of 15 amino acids. The CDR3, as DNA: TGTGCCACCAGCCCAGGGTTTGGAGGCAATCAGCCCCAGCATTTT. Translating gives CATSPGFGGNQPQHF.

The chain joins TRBV10-3 to TRBJ1-2; perhaps TRBD1 as D (5 bases). V lost 6 bases and J 0 bases, leaving 8 bases between the germline ends. CDR3 size: 13 residues. Germline CDR1 reads ENHRY; CDR2 reads SYGVKD. The CDR3 loop reads CAISPTANYGYTF. CDR3 DNA: TGTGCCATCAGCCCGACAGCTAACTATGGCTACACCTTC.

The chain recombines TRBV9 with TRBJ2-1; TRBD2 aligns across 7 bases. This CDR3 comprises 15 residues. After removal of 0 bases from V and 7 bases from J, the junction contained 7 bases not matched to a gene. Per germline, CDR1 SGDLS and CDR2 YYNGEE. CDR3 bases: TGTGCCAGCAGCGTAGGCCTGTCGGGGGGTAATGAGCAGTTCTTC. This translates into CASSVGLSGGNEQFF.

The gene calls are TRBV4-3 and TRBJ1-1; D ambiguous. The CDR3 has 14 amino acids. The germline V and J ends were trimmed by 0 bases and 4 bases, with 9 bases remaining between them. The germline gives CDR1 LGHNA, CDR2 YSLEER. The CDR3 reads CASSQDYLSTEAFF. The CDR3 DNA is TGCGCCAGCAGCCAAGATTATCTGAGCACTGAAGCTTTCTTT.

This clone occurred a few times. V gene TRBV7-2 combines with J gene TRBJ2-6, with 9 bases identical to TRBD1. The CDR3 extends over 19 amino acids. Germline assignment: CDR1 SGHTA and CDR2 FQGNSA. Unmatched junction bases numbered 12, after V lost 4 bases and J lost 2 bases. CDR3 sequence reads: CASSSNRGQGRPGANVLTF. The CDR3 DNA follows: TGTGCCAGCAGCTCAAATCGGGGACAGGGACGACCTGGGGCCAACGTCCTGACTTTC.

The rearrangement uses TRBV5-6 and TRBJ1-2; D is possibly TRBD1 (6 bases). This CDR3 is built from 15 residues. Germline CDR1 SGHDT, CDR2 YYEEEE. The germline V and J ends were trimmed by 2 bases and 5 bases, with 16 bases remaining between them. CDR3 in DNA: TGTGCCAGCAGCTTATTGGCAGGGGCGCGGTATGGCTACACCTTC. Protein: CASSLLAGARYGYTF.

The chain is built from TRBV6-5 and TRBJ1-2, with 10 positions matching TRBD1. J gave up 10 bases and V 5 bases, and 10 bases lay outside the gene matches. Per germline, CDR1 MNHEY and CDR2 SVGAGI. This CDR3 has 14 amino acids. The CDR3 here is CASSPPGTGVPYTF. The CDR3 nucleotides read TGTGCCAGCAGTCCTCCCGGGACAGGGGTCCCCTACACCTTC.

The chain carries TRBV11-1 and TRBJ2-3, with D maybe TRBD2 (6 bases). CDR1 SGHAT and CDR2 FQDESV come from the germline V gene (reference sequence). This CDR3 is 14 amino acids long. The germline V and J ends were trimmed by 4 bases and 6 bases, with 14 bases remaining between them. The CDR3 sequence: CASSSEGMVDTQYF. CDR3 in DNA: TGTGCCAGCAGCTCGGAGGGGATGGTGGATACGCAGTATTTT.

This clone was recorded a few times. V gene TRBV5-4 combines with J gene TRBJ1-1, with 7 bases matching TRBD1. V lost 4 bases and J lost 4; bases outside the gene matches: 7. The germline V gene encodes CDR1 SGHNT and CDR2 YYREEE (reference sequence). This CDR3 is built from 14 residues. The CDR3 DNA follows: TGTGCCAGCAGCCGAAGAGCAGGGGGCACTGAAGCTTTCTTT. Its translation: CASSRRAGGTEAFF.